The 19 T cell receptor beta chains below were found in one sample sequenced in a study of blood T cell repertoires in COVID-19. Produced via immunoSEQ multiplex PCR; TCRdb's table is partial and in-frame only. This repertoire shows fewer than 250,000 clones, 86% found once; its top ten account for roughly 2%. Sequenced input: PBMCs or T cells enriched from blood (not recorded which). These TCRs come from a woman in her forties or fifties who had recovered from COVID-19.

This clone has just one count. This rearrangement joins TRBV5-5 to TRBJ2-2; D is unclear. The V end lost 6 bases, the J end lost 0 bases, and 12 bases lay between the germline ends. The CDR3 consists of 15 residues. Germline values: CDR1 SGHKS, CDR2 YYEKEE (reference sequence). CDR3 bases: TGTGCCAGCACCAGGCAACCTGCGAACACCGGGGAGCTGTTTTTT. This codes for CASTRQPANTGELFF.

The chain combines TRBV5-1 with TRBJ1-6; the D is unclear. Deletions cut 0 bases from V and 1 base from J, with 14 bases between. This CDR3 has 18 residues. CDR1 is SGHRS and CDR2 is YFSETQ in the germline V gene. CDR3 sequence reads: CASSLGAGPGSYNSPLHF. CDR3 in DNA: TGCGCCAGCAGCTTGGGAGCAGGCCCGGGGTCCTATAATTCACCCCTCCACTTT.

The chain joins TRBV7-3 to TRBJ2-1; tentative D call: TRBD2 (7 bases). V dropped 4 bases and J dropped 6 bases, with 16 bases sitting between them. Looked up from germline, CDR1 is SGHTA and CDR2 is FQGTGA. This CDR3 spans 15 amino acids. The CDR3 coding sequence is TGTGCCAGCAGCTCACAGGGACTACTGGGCAATGAGCAGTTCTTC. Its protein is CASSSQGLLGNEQFF. Looking up the rest from reference TRBV7-3 and TRBJ2-1 gives the full variable domain: GAGVSQTPSNKVTEKGKYVELRCDPISGHTALYWYRQSLGQGPEFLIYFQGTGAADDSGLPNDRFFAVRPEGSVSTLKIQRTERGDSAVYLCASSSQGLLGNEQFFGPGTRLTVL.

The chain is built from TRBV9 and TRBJ2-5; 8 bases are shared with TRBD1. Germline lookup yields CDR1 SGDLS and CDR2 YYNGEE. This CDR3 is 14 amino acids long. The V segment lost 1 base and the J segment 6 bases; nucleotides outside the gene matches: 5. The CDR3 loop reads CASSVYGTGKTQYF. The CDR3 DNA is TGTGCCAGCAGCGTATATGGGACAGGAAAGACCCAGTACTTC.

The chain employs TRBV29-1 and TRBJ1-2; 7 nucleotides agree with TRBD1. CDR1 is SQVTM, CDR2 ANQGSEA, per germline. The CDR3 spans 16 residues. Unmatched junction bases numbered 12, after V lost 5 bases and J lost 0 bases. In nucleotides, the CDR3 is TGCAGCGTTTATAACCCTTCAGGGACAGCTAACTATGGCTACACCTTC. It encodes CSVYNPSGTANYGYTF.

As concerns this clone: The limits of the CDR3 on the DNA are not certain, so only TCRdb's listed CDR3 is given. V gene TRBV28 combines with J gene TRBJ2-3; the D call of TRBD2 is as the table states it, not checked on the DNA. With termini counted, the CDR3 has 15 amino acids. Germline CDR1 reads MDHEN; CDR2 reads SYDVKM. CDR3 region: CASSSSGLGLNTQYF.

The chain joins TRBV7-2 to TRBJ2-5; 8 positions agree with TRBD2. The CDR3 loop spans 16 amino acids. In germline, CDR1 is SGHTA, CDR2 FQGNSA. Trimming took 4 bases from V and 3 from J; bases not matched to a gene: 10. CDR3: CASSSIRAGGKETQYF. The CDR3 DNA sequence: TGTGCCAGCAGCTCAATCCGGGCGGGGGGTAAAGAGACCCAGTACTTC.

The rearrangement joins TRBV11-3 to TRBJ1-1, with 12 positions matching TRBD1. CDR1 and CDR2 from the germline V gene are SGHNT and YENEEA. This CDR3 is built from 16 residues. After removal of 5 bases from V and 1 base from J, the junction contained 5 bases not matched to a gene. The CDR3 here is CASSEGTGGWNTEAFF. In nucleotides, the CDR3 is TGTGCCAGCAGCGAGGGGACAGGGGGCTGGAACACTGAAGCTTTCTTT.

The rearrangement links TRBV3-1 (or the pseudogene TRBV3-2) to TRBJ1-5, with 7 bases lining up with TRBD1. The CDR3 is made up of 16 amino acids. J gave up 2 bases and V 0 bases, and 4 bases lay outside the gene matches. Looked up from germline, CDR1 is LGHDT and CDR2 is YNNKEL (reference sequence). The CDR3 DNA sequence: TGTGCCAGCAGCCAAGACGCAGGACAGGGCAATCAGCCCCAGCATTTT. Protein: CASSQDAGQGNQPQHF.

The gene calls are TRBV5-1 and TRBJ2-2; 7 nucleotides align to TRBD2. CDR1 is SGHRS and CDR2 is YFSETQ in the germline V gene. This CDR3 is built from 16 residues. Unmatched junction bases numbered 6, after V lost 4 bases and J lost 0 bases. The CDR3 sequence: CASSPSLAANTGELFF. CDR3 nucleotide sequence: TGCGCCAGCAGCCCCTCCCTAGCGGCGAACACCGGGGAGCTGTTTTTT.

The chain carries TRBV30 and TRBJ2-5; 11 nucleotides agree with TRBD2. This CDR3 has 14 residues. Germline V gene data show CDR1 as GTSNPN and CDR2 as SVGIG (reference sequence). V lost 2 bases, J lost 7 bases, and 6 bases stayed unmatched. CDR3: CAWSSSGGARTQYF. CDR3 bases: TGTGCCTGGAGTAGTAGCGGGGGGGCGAGGACCCAGTACTTC.

The CDR3 here is CASSFAGPGSPLHF. The CDR3 coding sequence is TGTGCCAGCAGCTTCGCGGGCCCCGGGTCACCCCTCCACTTT. V usage is TRBV7-6 and J usage is TRBJ1-6; D is unresolved. Per the germline V gene, CDR1 is SGHVS and CDR2 is FNYEAQ. With 3 bases removed from V and 10 bases from J, the gap between germline ends came to 13 bases. CDR3 length equals 14 residues.

The chain's CDR3 is CASSPGGSGGDQETQYF. The CDR3 nucleotides read TGTGCCAGCAGCCCCGGGGGTAGCGGGGGAGACCAAGAGACCCAGTACTTC. The genes are TRBV7-2 and TRBJ2-5; 9 bases are a match to TRBD2. Losses at the gene ends were 5 bases for V and 0 bases for J; bases not matched to a gene: 10. Per germline, CDR1 SGHTA and CDR2 FQGNSA. This CDR3 contains 17 residues.

V and J are TRBV9 and TRBJ2-1; 9 bases are a match to TRBD1. V lost 0 bases to trimming and J lost 7 bases; unmatched junction nucleotides: 8. Germline CDR1 and CDR2: SGDLS and YYNGEE. The CDR3 is 16 residues long. CDR3 bases: TGTGCCAGCAGCGTAGATCCGGGACAGGGAGGGAATGAGCAGTTCTTC. It is translated as CASSVDPGQGGNEQFF.

This clone occurred many times. This sequence joins TRBV7-8 and TRBJ1-1; 7 nucleotides match TRBD1. Per the germline V gene, CDR1 is SGHVS and CDR2 is FQNEAQ. After removal of 4 bases from V and 0 bases from J, the junction contained 14 bases not matched to a gene. The CDR3 is made up of 18 amino acids. The CDR3, as DNA: TGTGCCAGCAGCTCCTCAGGGGGGCTTTCAAGTATGAACACTGAAGCTTTCTTT. Translated, it gives CASSSSGGLSSMNTEAFF.

The chain has TRBV21-1 and TRBJ2-3; TRBD1 is the table's D call and was not checked against the DNA. TRBV21-1 is termed a pseudogene. The CDR3 spans 14 residues. This chain's CDR3 is CASSPRDNSDTQYF. The CDR3, as DNA: TGTGCCAGCAGCCCACGGGACAATTCAGATACGCAGTATTTT.

CDR3 residues: CASSLETWTSDYNEQFF. In DNA form, the CDR3 reads TGTGCCAGCAGCTTAGAAACTTGGACTAGCGATTACAATGAGCAGTTCTTC. This chain joins TRBV7-8 and TRBJ2-1, with TRBD2 matching over 9 bases. The CDR3 loop spans 17 amino acids. Germline V lookup: CDR1 SGHVS, CDR2 FQNEAQ. V lost 1 base, J lost 4 bases, and 8 bases stayed unmatched.

The chain combines TRBV5-1 with TRBJ2-3; D gene uncertain. The CDR3 length is 13 residues. Trimming left V 1 base short and J 4 bases short, with 7 bases between. Germline V gives CDR1 SGHRS, CDR2 YFSETQ. This CDR3 reads CASSLFGSDTQYF. The CDR3 nucleotides are TGCGCCAGCAGCTTGTTCGGGTCAGATACGCAGTATTTT.

The chain links TRBV7-8 to TRBJ2-5, with no clear D. The germline V gene has CDR1 SGHVS and CDR2 FQNEAQ. V was pared by 2 bases and J by 1 base, with 2 bases between. This CDR3 is built from 12 residues. In nucleotides, the CDR3 is TGTGCCAGCAGCTTACTCCAAGAGACCCAGTACTTC. It is translated as CASSLLQETQYF. Together with reference TRBV7-8 and TRBJ2-5, the CDR3 gives the full variable domain: GAGVSQSPRYKVAKRGQDVALRCDPISGHVSLFWYQQALGQGPEFLTYFQNEAQLDKSGLPSDRFFAERPEGSVSTLKIQRTQQEDSAVYLCASSLLQETQYFGPGTRLLVL.